This T cell receptor (beta chain) is from a study of technical replicates of blood from several donors. Method: immunoSEQ multiplex PCR; TCRdb's copy keeps in-frame clones and lacks some. Among 70,000 to 90,000 clones, roughly 92% were seen once, and the ten largest hold 0.3% to 0.45%. V was pared by 2 bases and J by 2 bases, with 8 bases between. The germline V gene encodes CDR1 SGHNT and CDR2 YYREEE (reference sequence). The length of the CDR3 is 14 residues. The source of this sequence is a human donor in good health. Sequencing input: T cells isolated from PBMCs. This rearrangement joins TRBV5-4 to TRBJ1-3; D uncertain. In nucleotides, the CDR3 is TGTGCCAGCAGCTTACTAGGAACTGGAAACACCATATATTTT. Protein product: CASSLLGTGNTIYF.